Here is one T cell receptor (beta chain) with its context. This sequence may be a read error, since a much larger clone differs from it by one base. This record comes from a study of shared clonotypes between healthy human individuals. This table comes from immunoSEQ multiplex PCR, and its TCRdb copy is limited to in-frame clones, with some not included. The table records about 460,000 clones, 75% to 80% of them present only once. Sequences were obtained from PBMCs. The sequence came from a middle-aged woman in good health. Some clones in this sample may be carry-over from other donors' samples.

CDR3 DNA sequence: TGTGCCAGCTCACCACATGGACAGCGGGTAGCTTTCTTT. This sequence encodes CASSPHGQRVAFF. This chain joins TRBV18 and TRBJ1-1; D is possibly TRBD1 (6 bases). The germline V gene encodes CDR1 KGHSH and CDR2 LQKENI. V shed 1 base and J shed 10 bases, with 13 bases lying between them. This CDR3 is built from 13 residues.